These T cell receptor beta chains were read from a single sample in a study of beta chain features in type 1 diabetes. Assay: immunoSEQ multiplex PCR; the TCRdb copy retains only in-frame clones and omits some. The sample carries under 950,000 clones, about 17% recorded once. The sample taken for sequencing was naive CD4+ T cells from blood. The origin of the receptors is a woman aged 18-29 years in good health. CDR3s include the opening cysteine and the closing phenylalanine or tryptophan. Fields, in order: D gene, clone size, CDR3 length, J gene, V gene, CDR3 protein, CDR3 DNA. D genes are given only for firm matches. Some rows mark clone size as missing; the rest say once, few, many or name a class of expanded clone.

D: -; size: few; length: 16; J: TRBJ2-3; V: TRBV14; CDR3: CASSSSFWGTTDTQYF; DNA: TGTGCCAGCAGCTCAAGTTTCTGGGGGACCACAGATACGCAGTATTTT
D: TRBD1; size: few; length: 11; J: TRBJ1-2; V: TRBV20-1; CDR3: CSAQGAGGYTF; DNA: TGCAGTGCTCAGGGGGCGGGTGGCTACACCTTC
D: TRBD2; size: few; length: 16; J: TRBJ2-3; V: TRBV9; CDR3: CASSVGSGRVSDTQYF; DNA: TGTGCCAGCAGCGTCGGTAGCGGGAGGGTGTCTGATACGCAGTATTTT
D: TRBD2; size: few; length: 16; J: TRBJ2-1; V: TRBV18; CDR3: CASSPTSGSSYNEQFF; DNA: TGTGCCAGCTCACCGACTAGCGGGAGCTCCTACAATGAGCAGTTCTTC
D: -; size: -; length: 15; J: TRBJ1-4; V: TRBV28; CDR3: CASSAGTGIYEKLFF; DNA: TGTGCCAGCAGTGCCGGGACGGGGATTTATGAAAAACTGTTTTTT
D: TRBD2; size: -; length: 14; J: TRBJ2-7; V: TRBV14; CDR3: CASSQDWGGYEQYF; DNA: TGTGCCAGCAGCCAAGATTGGGGGGGGTACGAGCAGTACTTC
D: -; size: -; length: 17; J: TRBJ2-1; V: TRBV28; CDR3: CASSFSHTQTFYNEQFF; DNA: TGTGCCAGCAGTTTCTCGCACACCCAAACTTTCTACAATGAGCAGTTCTTC
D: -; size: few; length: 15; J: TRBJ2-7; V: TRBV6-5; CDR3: CASSYREPAHNEQYF; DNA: TGTGCCAGCAGTTACCGGGAGCCGGCCCATAACGAGCAGTACTTC
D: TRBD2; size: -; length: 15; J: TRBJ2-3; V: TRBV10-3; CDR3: CAISVTSGEADTQYF; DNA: TGTGCCATCAGTGTTACTAGCGGGGAAGCAGATACGCAGTATTTT
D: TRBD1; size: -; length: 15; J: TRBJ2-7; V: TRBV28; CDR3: CASSFLGDSSYEQYF; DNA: TGTGCCAGCAGTTTCCTTGGGGACAGCTCCTACGAGCAGTACTTC
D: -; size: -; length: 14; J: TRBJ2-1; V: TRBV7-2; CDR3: CASTKGNSYNEQFF; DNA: TGTGCCAGCACAAAGGGGAACTCCTACAATGAGCAGTTCTTC
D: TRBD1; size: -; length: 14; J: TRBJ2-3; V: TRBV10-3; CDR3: CAARDSSSTDTQYF; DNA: TGTGCCGCGAGGGACAGCAGTAGCACAGATACGCAGTATTTT
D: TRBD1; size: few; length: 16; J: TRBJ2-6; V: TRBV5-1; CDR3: CASSSRQGRGANVLTF; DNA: TGCGCCAGCAGCTCCCGACAGGGACGAGGGGCCAACGTCCTGACTTTC
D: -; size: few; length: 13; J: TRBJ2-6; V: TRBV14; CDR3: CASRGSGANVLTF; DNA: TGTGCCAGCAGGGGTTCTGGGGCCAACGTCCTGACTTTC
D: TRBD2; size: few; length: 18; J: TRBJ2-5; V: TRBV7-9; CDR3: CASSPPLAGGPFQETQYF; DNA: TGTGCCAGCAGCCCACCACTAGCGGGAGGGCCTTTCCAAGAGACCCAGTACTTC
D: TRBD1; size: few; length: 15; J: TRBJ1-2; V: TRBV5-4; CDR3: CASSLGQGPNYGYTF; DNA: TGTGCCAGCAGCCTGGGACAGGGGCCAAACTATGGCTACACCTTC
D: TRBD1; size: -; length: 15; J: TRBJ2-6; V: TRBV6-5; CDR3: CASSRTGTGANVLTF; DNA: TGTGCCAGCAGCAGGACAGGGACTGGGGCCAACGTCCTGACTTTC
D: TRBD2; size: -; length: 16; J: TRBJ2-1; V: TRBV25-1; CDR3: CASRGMGTSSYNEQFF; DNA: TGTGCCAGCAGGGGAATGGGGACTAGCAGCTACAATGAGCAGTTCTTC
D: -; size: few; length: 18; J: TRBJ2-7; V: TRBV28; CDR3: CASSLSQRLSEETYEQYF; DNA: TGTGCCAGCAGTTTATCCCAGAGACTAAGCGAGGAGACCTACGAGCAGTACTTC
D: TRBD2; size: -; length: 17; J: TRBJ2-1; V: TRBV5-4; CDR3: CASSYPVGRGKYNEQFF; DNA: TGTGCCAGCAGCTACCCTGTCGGGCGGGGGAAATACAATGAGCAGTTCTTC
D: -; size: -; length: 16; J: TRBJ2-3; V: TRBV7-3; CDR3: CASSLAGTLSTDTQYF; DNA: TGTGCCAGCAGCTTGGCCGGGACTCTTAGCACAGATACGCAGTATTTT
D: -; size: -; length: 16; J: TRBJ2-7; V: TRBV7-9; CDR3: CASSLRGTVRGDEQYF; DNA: TGTGCCAGCAGCTTAAGAGGGACGGTTAGGGGCGACGAGCAGTACTTC
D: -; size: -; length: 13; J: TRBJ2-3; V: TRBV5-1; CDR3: CASRQELADTQYF; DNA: TGCGCCAGCAGGCAAGAACTAGCAGATACGCAGTATTTT
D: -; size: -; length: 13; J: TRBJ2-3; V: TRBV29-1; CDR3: CSVGPRFTDTQYF; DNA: TGCAGCGTGGGGCCACGATTCACAGATACGCAGTATTTT
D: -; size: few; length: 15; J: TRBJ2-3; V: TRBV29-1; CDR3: CSVHARQTSLSKQYF; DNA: TGCAGCGTCCACGCTCGACAGACTTCTTTGTCGAAGCAGTATTTT
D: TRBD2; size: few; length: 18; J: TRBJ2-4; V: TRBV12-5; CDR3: CANGLPTSGRLSKNIQYF; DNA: TGTGCTAATGGCCTTCCGACTAGCGGGAGGTTGAGCAAAAACATTCAGTACTTC
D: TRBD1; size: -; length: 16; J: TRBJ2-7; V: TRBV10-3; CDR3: CAISRDRAQLHYEQYF; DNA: TGTGCCATCAGCCGGGACAGAGCCCAACTCCACTACGAGCAGTACTTC
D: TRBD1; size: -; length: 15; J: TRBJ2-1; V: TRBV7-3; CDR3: CASSFGTGVVNEQFF; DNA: TGTGCCAGCAGCTTTGGGACAGGGGTGGTCAATGAGCAGTTCTTC
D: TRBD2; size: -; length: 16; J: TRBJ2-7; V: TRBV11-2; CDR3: CASSPGLAGSAYEQYF; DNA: TGTGCCAGCAGCCCAGGACTAGCGGGATCCGCATACGAGCAGTACTTC